The 31 T cell receptor beta chains listed next were all sequenced from one sample in a study of blood T cells in healthy people across ages. A second roughly 6 to 12 cycle PCR used barcoded and J-beta primers. MiXCR, applied by TCRdb to the 5' RACE reads, yields one record per CDR3 protein. Of some 710,000 distinct CDR3 sequences in the sample, around a fifth are singletons; the top ten hold about 22%. The sample taken for sequencing was blood. The receptors stem from a man aged 70 or older in good health.

The J gene is TRBJ1-2, the V gene TRBV27; no clear D. V was clipped by 0 bases and J by 14 bases, with 19 bases between them. Germline V gives CDR1 MNHEY, CDR2 SMNVEV (reference sequence). This CDR3 has 14 residues. This CDR3 is CASSLSVKGSSPTF. For the CDR3, the DNA is TGTGCCAGCAGTTTATCGGTTAAGGGCAGCTCCCCTACCTTC.

Only a few counts were recorded for this clonotype. The rearrangement joins TRBV5-1 to TRBJ2-1, with 7 bases matching TRBD1. The CDR3 loop spans 16 amino acids. V was pared by 3 bases and J by 7 bases, with 13 bases of the junction left unmatched. Germline CDR1 and CDR2: SGHRS and YFSETQ. The CDR3 DNA reads TGCGCCAGCAGCTCCGACGGCAGGGGGTTGATAAATGAGCAGTTCTTC. It is translated as CASSSDGRGLINEQFF.

The chain links TRBV4-1 to TRBJ1-5; possibly TRBD1 for D (5 bases). This CDR3 contains 16 residues. The ends were cut back, 4 bases at V and 5 bases at J, with 18 bases in the middle. Germline CDR1 MGHRA, CDR2 YSYEKL. CDR3 bases: TGCGCCAGCAGCCCTTCGACGGGACGGGGAGATCAGCCCCAGCATTTT. Translation gives CASSPSTGRGDQPQHF.

This clonotype came up a few times. This chain links TRBV6-6 with TRBJ1-1; 8 bases match TRBD1. The CDR3 is 14 residues long. Germline V gene data show CDR1 as MNHNY and CDR2 as SVGAGI (reference sequence). V was clipped by 2 bases and J by 3 bases; unmatched bases: 2. CDR3 nucleotide sequence: TGTGCCAGCAGTTACACAGGGGGGGACACTGAAGCTTTCTTT. Its protein product is CASSYTGGDTEAFF.

The sample holds many counts of this clonotype. The chain links TRBV5-1 to TRBJ1-2; TRBD1 matches at 11 bases. The CDR3 extends over 14 amino acids. V was pared by 4 bases and J by 4 bases, with 3 bases of the junction left unmatched. CDR1 is SGHRS, CDR2 YFSETQ, per germline. The CDR3: CASSPGQGVYGYTF. The DNA of the CDR3 is TGCGCCAGCAGCCCGGGACAGGGGGTCTATGGCTACACCTTC.

The CDR3 sequence: CASSLTDRDTYEQYF. The CDR3 nucleotides read TGTGCCAGCAGCTTAACTGACAGGGATACCTACGAGCAGTACTTC. The chain employs TRBV7-6 and TRBJ2-5; TRBD1 matches at 7 bases. The assigned J gene may be wrong: the sequence end matches TRBJ2-7 better. Germline lookup yields CDR1 SGHVS and CDR2 FNYEAQ. The CDR3 is made up of 15 amino acids.

V gene TRBV5-1 combines with J gene TRBJ2-5; 7 bases align to TRBD2. V dropped 0 bases and J dropped 2; count of bases not matched to a gene: 7. CDR3 length: 16 residues. CDR1 is SGHRS, CDR2 YFSETQ, per germline. CDR3 DNA sequence: TGCGCCAGCAGCTTGGCGCTAGCGGAACTACAAGAGACCCAGTACTTC. This translates into CASSLALAELQETQYF.

This clonotype was found many times. The rearrangement uses TRBV5-1 and TRBJ2-1, with TRBD2 identical over 14 bases. J gave up 7 bases and V 3 bases, and 3 bases lay outside the gene matches. The CDR3 is 15 amino acids. Germline V CDR1 and CDR2: SGHRS, YFSETQ. The CDR3 protein is CASSSRTSGGNEQFF. Here the CDR3 DNA reads TGCGCCAGCAGCTCCCGGACTAGCGGGGGGAATGAGCAGTTCTTC. Complete variable domain (other parts from reference TRBV5-1 and TRBJ2-1): KAGVTQTPRYLIKTRGQQVTLSCSPISGHRSVSWYQQTPGQGLQFLFEYFSETQRNKGNFPGRFSGRQFSNSRSEMNVSTLELGDSALYLCASSSRTSGGNEQFFGPGTRLTVL.

Remarks on this clonotype: The junction and the germline gene differ at one end; a read error may be behind it. The chain links TRBV12-3 or TRBV12-4 to TRBJ2-3, with D perhaps assigned TRBD1 or TRBD2 (5 bases each). The CDR3 length is 17 residues. The DNA for the CDR3 is TGTGCCAGCAGTTCTAGTCTGGGGCGAGGGAGTACAGATACGGAGTATTTT. As protein: CASSSSLGRGSTDTEYF.

This sequence joins TRBV29-1 and TRBJ2-7; 8 nucleotides line up with TRBD1. The CDR3 extends over 12 amino acids. V dropped 7 bases and J dropped 3; count of bases not matched to a gene: 5. Germline CDR1 and CDR2: SQVTM and ANQGSEA. CDR3: CSGGQGLYEQYF. The CDR3 DNA sequence: TGCAGCGGAGGACAGGGACTCTACGAGCAGTACTTC.

The chain has TRBV6-5 and TRBJ1-2; 8 bases map to TRBD1. The CDR3 consists of 16 residues. V lost 5 bases to trimming and J lost 6 bases; unmatched junction nucleotides: 14. The germline V gene has CDR1 MNHEY and CDR2 SVGAGI. CDR3 nucleotides: TGTGCCAGCAGTCGGGACAGGACCTTCTTTACGGATGGCTACACCTTC. Residues: CASSRDRTFFTDGYTF.

This clonotype was picked up many times. This rearrangement joins TRBV10-3 to TRBJ2-3; possible D gene TRBD1, 6 bases. The V end lost 6 bases, the J end lost 2 bases, and 15 bases lay between the germline ends. CDR3 size: 15 residues. Germline loops: CDR1 ENHRY, CDR2 SYGVKD. CDR3 DNA: TGTGCCATCAGCAAAGGGGGATCCTCCACAGATACGCAGTATTTT. Translating it yields CAISKGGSSTDTQYF.

The chain uses TRBV14 and TRBJ2-5; 7 bases fit TRBD1. CDR3 size: 15 residues. Per the germline V gene, CDR1 is SGHDN and CDR2 is FVKESK. With 6 bases clipped from V and 2 bases from J, the junction kept 9 bases outside the gene matches. The CDR3 nucleotides read TGTGCCAGCAGTAACAGACAGGGTTTACAAGAGACCCAGTACTTC. It yields the protein CASSNRQGLQETQYF.

This clonotype turned up a few times. The chain employs TRBV29-1 and TRBJ1-2, with D uncertain. V was clipped by 4 bases and J by 0 bases, with 3 bases between them. The V gene's germline CDR1 is SQVTM and CDR2 ANQGSEA. This CDR3 contains 11 residues. CDR3 residues: CSVGSNYGYTF. CDR3 in DNA: TGCAGCGTTGGATCTAACTATGGCTACACCTTC. The full variable domain, completed using reference TRBV29-1 and TRBJ1-2, is SAVISQKPSRDICQRGTSLTIQCQVDSQVTMMFWYRQQPGQSLTLIATANQGSEATYESGFVIDKFPISRPNLTFSTLTVSNMSPEDSSIYLCSVGSNYGYTFGSGTRLTVV.

This clonotype was seen a few times. The CDR3 here is CSAKGQLGSNQPQHF. DNA for the CDR3: TGCAGTGCTAAGGGACAACTGGGGAGCAATCAGCCCCAGCATTTT. This sequence joins TRBV20-1 and TRBJ1-5; D might be TRBD1 (6 bases). V lost 4 bases and J lost 1, with 14 bases in between. The CDR3 loop spans 15 amino acids. Looked up from germline, CDR1 is DFQATT and CDR2 is SNEGSKA (reference sequence).

The genes are TRBV4-2 and TRBJ2-2; D is undetermined. CDR3 length: 13 residues. With 6 bases removed from V and 1 base from J, the gap between germline ends came to 6 bases. Germline CDR1 is LGHNA and CDR2 is YNFKEQ. CDR3 sequence (DNA): TGTGCCAGCAGGGATTTGAACACCGGGGAGCTGTTTTTT. Translation gives CASRDLNTGELFF.

This clonotype was seen once. This chain connects TRBV9 to TRBJ1-3; D unclear. The CDR3 sequence is 16 residues long. Per germline, CDR1 SGDLS and CDR2 YYNGEE. V was clipped by 4 bases and J by 0 bases, with 14 bases between them. CDR3 in DNA: TGTGCCAGCAGCCTAGGGATAATCCTCTCTGGAAACACCATATATTTT. Its translation: CASSLGIILSGNTIYF.

CDR3 nucleotide sequence: TGCAGTGCTAGAGATGCGGCGGATAGCTCCTACAATGAGCAGTTCTTC. This translates into CSARDAADSSYNEQFF. V usage is TRBV20-1 and J usage is TRBJ2-1; D ambiguous. The CDR3 is made up of 16 amino acids. V gave up 0 bases and J gave up 0 bases, with 12 bases separating them. The germline CDR1 and CDR2 sequences are DFQATT and SNEGSKA (reference sequence).

The J gene is TRBJ1-6, the V gene TRBV5-1; TRBD1 agrees at 7 bases. This CDR3 region has 15 residues. Germline CDR1 and CDR2: SGHRS and YFSETQ. J lost 8 bases, V lost 2 bases, and 7 bases had no gene match. DNA of the CDR3: TGCGCCAGCAGCTTCCTCAGGCAGGGGGATTCACCCCTCCACTTT. Translation gives CASSFLRQGDSPLHF.

There are a few counts of this clonotype. This chain links TRBV7-2 with TRBJ1-3; 8 positions agree with TRBD1. The CDR3 covers 18 residues. The junction had 11 bases not matched to a gene; V was cut back by 4 bases and J by 0 bases. CDR1 and CDR2 from the germline V gene are SGHTA and FQGNSA. The CDR3 region is CASSYRRQGALSGNTIYF. CDR3 sequence (DNA): TGTGCCAGCAGCTACAGACGCCAGGGGGCCCTCTCTGGAAACACCATATATTTT.

The chain employs TRBV12-3 or TRBV12-4 and TRBJ1-4, with D uncertain. The CDR3 loop spans 15 amino acids. The ends were cut back, 5 bases at V and 4 bases at J, with 14 bases in the middle. The CDR3 loop is CASSPRWGNNEKLFF. In DNA form, the CDR3 reads TGTGCCAGCAGTCCTCGTTGGGGAAATAATGAAAAACTGTTTTTT.

As regards this clonotype: One junction end does not reproduce the germline sequence, and a read error may be involved. The chain employs TRBV6-1 and TRBJ1-1; D is ambiguous. The germline V gene encodes CDR1 MNHNS and CDR2 SASEGT. The CDR3 extends over 13 amino acids. The CDR3 spells CASSEVANAEAFF. The CDR3 nucleotides are TGTGCCAGCAGTGAAGTGGCGAACGCTGAAGCTTTCTTT.

V and J are TRBV2 and TRBJ1-4; D remains unclear. Germline V lookup: CDR1 SNHLY, CDR2 FYNNEI. Trimming took 1 base from V and 8 from J, leaving 14 bases between them. This CDR3 spans 15 amino acids. The CDR3 DNA is TGTGCCAGCAGTGAAGATTCCGGGGTAGGAGAAAAACTGTTTTTT. It encodes CASSEDSGVGEKLFF.

This clonotype has only a few counts. The V call is TRBV21-1, the J call TRBJ2-7; the table gives TRBD1 as D, unverified against the DNA. TRBV21-1 is shown as a pseudogene. The CDR3 is 14 residues long. CDR3 DNA: TGTGCCAGCACCGTTGACAGGGAGGGCTACGAGCAGTACTTC. Its translation: CASTVDREGYEQYF.

The rearrangement links TRBV18 to TRBJ2-2; TRBD2 is a possible D gene (5 bases). The CDR3 contains 15 residues. Deletions cut 2 bases from V and 6 bases from J, with 13 bases between. Germline CDR1 is KGHSH and CDR2 is LQKENI. CDR3: CASSPSGGVPGELFF. The DNA for the CDR3 is TGTGCCAGCTCACCAAGCGGTGGGGTACCCGGGGAGCTGTTTTTT.

This chain connects TRBV5-1 to TRBJ2-1; D might be TRBD2 (5 bases). This CDR3 has 14 amino acids. Germline V lookup: CDR1 SGHRS, CDR2 YFSETQ. The germline V and J ends were trimmed by 7 bases and 7 bases, with 18 bases remaining between them. This chain's CDR3 is CASLSGGEGNEQFF. CDR3 nucleotides: TGCGCCAGCCTAAGCGGAGGTGAAGGTAATGAGCAGTTCTTC. Combining the CDR3 with reference TRBV5-1 and TRBJ2-1 gives the whole variable domain KAGVTQTPRYLIKTRGQQVTLSCSPISGHRSVSWYQQTPGQGLQFLFEYFSETQRNKGNFPGRFSGRQFSNSRSEMNVSTLELGDSALYLCASLSGGEGNEQFFGPGTRLTVL.

This clonotype has only a few counts. J is TRBJ2-7 and V is TRBV20-1, with 8 bases identical to TRBD1. The CDR3 extends over 16 amino acids. Unmatched junction bases numbered 10, after V lost 0 bases and J lost 3 bases. Per germline, CDR1 DFQATT and CDR2 SNEGSKA (reference sequence). The CDR3 nucleotides read TGCAGTGCTAGAGACGGAAGTAGGACAGGGAACTACGAGCAGTACTTC. The encoded protein is CSARDGSRTGNYEQYF.

This clonotype has just a few counts. The genes are TRBV20-1 and TRBJ2-4; perhaps TRBD1 as D (6 bases). Germline CDR1 is DFQATT and CDR2 is SNEGSKA (reference sequence). V lost 8 bases and J 6 bases, leaving 14 bases between the germline ends. The CDR3 spans 12 residues. CDR3 residues: CSHLKGGNIQYF. The CDR3 region has the DNA TGCAGTCATCTTAAAGGGGGAAACATTCAGTACTTC.

J is TRBJ2-3 and V is TRBV28; 15 bases line up with TRBD2. This CDR3 is 17 amino acids long. The ends lost 5 bases at V and 1 base at J; junction bases unmatched: 4. CDR1 MDHEN and CDR2 SYDVKM come from the germline V gene. The CDR3 is CASSGTSGGPRTDTQYF. Here the CDR3 DNA reads TGTGCCAGCAGTGGGACTAGCGGGGGGCCCCGCACAGATACGCAGTATTTT. The variable domain in full, completed from reference TRBV28 and TRBJ2-3, reads DVKVTQSSRYLVKRTGEKVFLECVQDMDHENMFWYRQDPGLGLRLIYFSYDVKMKEKGDIPEGYSVSREKKERFSLILESASTNQTSMYLCASSGTSGGPRTDTQYFGPGTRLTVL.

The genes are TRBV11-2 and TRBJ1-1, with D hard to call. Germline values: CDR1 SGHAT, CDR2 FQNNGV. V was shortened by 2 bases and J by 3 bases, with 13 bases between the two germline ends. This CDR3 has 15 amino acids. The CDR3 region is CASSLRAELDTEAFF. The CDR3, as DNA: TGTGCCAGCAGCTTAAGGGCAGAGTTGGACACTGAAGCTTTCTTT.

This clonotype was recorded many times. The V and J genes are TRBV10-1 and TRBJ1-2, with D maybe TRBD1 (6 bases). Deletions cut 3 bases from V and 4 bases from J, with 9 bases between. This CDR3 comprises 13 residues. Germline V gene lookup returns CDR1 WNHNN and CDR2 SYGVQD (reference sequence). CDR3 in amino acids: CASSEDRRYGYTF. The CDR3 DNA follows: TGCGCCAGCAGTGAAGACAGGCGCTATGGCTACACCTTC.